Listed below are T cell receptor beta chains from one sample, sequenced in a study of shared clonotypes between healthy human individuals. TCRdb's copy holds only in-frame clones and misses some; the assay was immunoSEQ multiplex PCR. The sample carries roughly 720,000 clones, roughly 91% recorded once. The sequenced sample consisted of memory CD8+ T cells from PBMCs. These receptors all come from a man between 18 and 29 years old in good health. Some clones in this sample may be carry-over from other donors' samples. Each CDR3 is given without its conserved first and last residue.

>TRBV11-2|TRBJ2-7
ASSAQRGWGGEQY
>TRBV15|TRBJ2-3
ATRGGVSDTQY
>TRBV5-1|TRBJ2-7
ASRGTSDSSYEQY
>TRBV7-9|TRBJ1-2
ASSLGVTGHYGYT
>TRBV14|TRBJ2-1
ASGGTSSYNEQF
>TRBV4-1|TRBJ1-1
ASSQVGGQWTEAF
>TRBV9|TRBJ1-1
ASSVVPGAEDTEAF
>TRBV27|TRBJ2-1
ASSQNPPSVSSYNEQF
>TRBV9|TRBJ2-7
ASSAGLSGYEQY
>TRBV27|TRBJ2-1
ASSLGQGAGYEQF
>TRBV20-1|TRBJ2-7
SARDSYEQY
>TRBV9|TRBJ2-1
ASSVEGMGGSYNEQF
>TRBV9|TRBJ2-7
ASSVEASGGYEQY
>TRBV27|TRBJ2-7
ASSSNRREPYEQY
>TRBV19|TRBJ1-2
ASSSGQFYGYT
>TRBV13|TRBJ1-2
ASSPAGYYGYT
>TRBV27|TRBJ2-2
ASSSSLNIESGRVAGELF
>TRBV6-1|TRBJ1-4
ASSERQGSEKLF
>TRBV9|TRBJ2-1
ASSGASYNEQF
>TRBV7-9|TRBJ1-3
ASSLVNVGQDIGNTIY
>TRBV27|TRBJ1-5
ASSLVSYSNQPQH
>TRBV11-2|TRBJ2-7
ASSSRSGLAGGAYEQY
>TRBV6-4|TRBJ1-5
ASSVAANQPQH
>TRBV27|TRBJ1-2
ASSLSSHYGYT
>TRBV5-1|TRBJ2-1
ASSLASRRAPYNEQF
>TRBV12-1|TRBJ2-5
ASSFGLAGRGETQY
>TRBV6-5|TRBJ2-3
ASKGGGNTDTQY
>TRBV5-6|TRBJ2-5
ASSSMGHLQETQY
>TRBV9|TRBJ2-6
ASSVGSGANVLT